This TCR beta chain was identified during a study of PD-L1 blockade in urothelial cancer. Documented time point: peripheral blood 6 weeks after treatment start. PCRs were each spiked with synthetic TCR analog templates. Here immunoSEQ multiplex PCR was the method, and the copy in TCRdb shows in-frame clones only, minus some. The sample lists under 30,000 clones; around three quarters were seen once. V lost 2 bases, J lost 7 bases, and 5 bases stayed unmatched. Looked up from germline, CDR1 is GTSNPN and CDR2 is SVGIG (reference sequence). The CDR3 is 14 residues long. The chain joins TRBV30 to TRBJ2-2, with 9 bases identical to TRBD1. The sample was PBMCs, taken around atezolizumab (anti-PD-L1) treatment. The receptor's source is a man aged 65-85 years with urothelial cancer. This CDR3 reads CAWSTGGAVGELFF. In DNA, the CDR3 is TGTGCCTGGAGTACAGGGGGCGCGGTCGGGGAGCTGTTTTTT.